This passage covers 9 T cell receptor beta chains from one sample sequenced in a study of beta chain features in type 1 diabetes (dated by TCRdb to about 2018). The full study reports these points: A moderate but significant shortening of TCRB CDR3 length was observed in type 1 diabetes patients in all four CD4+ subsets.

Libraries were constructed by the immunoSEQ multiplex PCR assay. The High Capacity cDNA Reverse Transcription Kit was used to reverse transcribe all of the isolated RNA, meaning that expressed TCRB transcripts were what got sequenced. In TCRdb, the immuneACCESS table is reduced to in-frame sequences with V and J assigned. These tables do not hold every clone; where another copy was compared, an unresolved V gene accounts for under half, and the others remain unexplained. This sample has 100,000 to 150,000 clones in its table, and around 15% of those were observed once. Of the sample, roughly 2.6% is held by the ten largest clones. These receptors' targets are unknown. Sequencing was performed on central memory CD4+ T cells from blood. Source of these receptors: a man younger than 35 with type 1 diabetes.

The chain links TRBV30 to TRBJ2-2; 7 bases line up with TRBD1. V shed 2 bases and J 2 bases; nucleotides not matched to a gene: 5. CDR1 is GTSNPN, CDR2 SVGIG, per germline (reference sequence). The CDR3 loop spans 15 amino acids. This chain's CDR3 is CAWSKLGGNTGELFF. The CDR3 bases are TGTGCCTGGAGTAAGCTAGGGGGCAACACCGGGGAGCTGTTTTTT.

In this sample, this clone turned up a few times. The V and J genes are TRBV15 and TRBJ2-2; 13 bases align to TRBD2. CDR1 LNHNV and CDR2 YYDKDF come from the germline V gene (reference sequence). The CDR3 extends over 15 amino acids. The junction had 1 base not matched to a gene; V was cut back by 3 bases and J by 6 bases. The CDR3: CATSSTSGRAGELFF. The CDR3 DNA sequence: TGTGCCACCAGCAGCACTAGCGGGAGGGCCGGGGAGCTGTTTTTT.

This clone was seen only a few times. V and J are TRBV7-2 and TRBJ2-1; TRBD2 might be the D (5 bases). This CDR3 is 15 amino acids long. Germline-derived CDR1 and CDR2 are SGHTA and FQGNSA. V dropped 3 bases and J dropped 5 bases, with 14 bases sitting between them. CDR3 residues: CASSFRVASNNEQFF. Written as DNA, the CDR3 is TGTGCCAGCAGCTTCCGGGTAGCGTCCAACAATGAGCAGTTCTTC.

The sample holds a few counts of this clone. V and J are TRBV30 and TRBJ2-1; TRBD2 agrees at 8 bases. From germline, CDR1 is GTSNPN and CDR2 SVGIG (reference sequence). The junction had 3 bases not matched to a gene; V was cut back by 2 bases and J by 3 bases. The CDR3 is made up of 14 amino acids. CDR3 in DNA: TGTGCCTGGAGTCGAGCGGGAGACTACAATGAGCAGTTCTTC. Its protein is CAWSRAGDYNEQFF.

In its sample, this clone was seen a few times. V usage is TRBV7-9 and J usage is TRBJ2-3, with 8 nucleotides matching TRBD2. Unmatched junction bases numbered 8, after V lost 8 bases and J lost 4 bases. This CDR3 contains 14 residues. Looked up from germline, CDR1 is SEHNR and CDR2 is FQNEAQ (reference sequence). This chain's CDR3 is CASRTREGPDTQYF. For the CDR3, the DNA is TGTGCCAGCCGAACTCGGGAGGGCCCAGATACGCAGTATTTT.

This clone was counted between two and nine times. J is TRBJ2-1 and V is TRBV6-5; D perhaps matches TRBD1 (5 bases). CDR1 is MNHEY and CDR2 is SVGAGI in the germline V gene. The ends were cut back, 6 bases at V and 0 bases at J, with 12 bases in the middle. The CDR3 length is 15 residues. The CDR3 is CASSPTGSSYNEQFF. CDR3 sequence (DNA): TGTGCCAGCAGCCCTACAGGTAGCTCCTACAATGAGCAGTTCTTC.

J is TRBJ2-2 and V is TRBV28; a weak D match, TRBD2 (6 bases). CDR1 and CDR2 from the germline V gene are MDHEN and SYDVKM. The CDR3 is 14 amino acids. Trimming removed 5 bases at V and 4 bases at J, with 11 bases between. The CDR3 bases are TGTGCCAGCAGTGGGGGGTTGCCCACCGGGGAGCTGTTTTTT. Translating gives CASSGGLPTGELFF. Full variable domain (missing parts from reference TRBV28 and TRBJ2-2): DVKVTQSSRYLVKRTGEKVFLECVQDMDHENMFWYRQDPGLGLRLIYFSYDVKMKEKGDIPEGYSVSREKKERFSLILESASTNQTSMYLCASSGGLPTGELFFGEGSRLTVL.

This clone was seen only a few times. This rearrangement joins TRBV30 to TRBJ1-1; a possible D gene is TRBD1 (6 bases). Trimming left V 8 bases short and J 0 bases short, with 19 bases between. The CDR3 loop spans 15 amino acids. CDR1 and CDR2 (germline): GTSNPN, SVGIG (reference sequence). The CDR3 region is CAAPTTGHMNTEAFF. The CDR3 region has the DNA TGTGCCGCCCCTACAACAGGGCACATGAACACTGAAGCTTTCTTT.

Ten or more counts support this clone. The rearrangement joins TRBV14 to TRBJ2-1, with D possibly matching TRBD1 (5 bases). CDR3 length equals 16 residues. V was trimmed by 2 bases and J by 8 bases, leaving 19 bases between them. Germline-derived CDR1 and CDR2 are SGHDN and FVKESK. In DNA, the CDR3 is TGTGCCAGCAGCCAACAGGGTCTTCAAGCGTTCTATGAGCAGTTCTTC. Amino acids: CASSQQGLQAFYEQFF.